This passage covers 26 T cell receptor beta chains from one sample sequenced in a study of shared clonotypes between healthy human individuals. Profiling relied on immunoSEQ multiplex PCR, and the TCRdb table lists in-frame clones only, not all of them. The data hold roughly 480,000 clones, with 70% to 85% observed a single time. The source material was PBMCs. The origin of the receptors is a woman in her 40s in good health. Some clones in this sample may be carry-over from other donors' samples.

The rearrangement joins TRBV7-2 to TRBJ2-3; D remains ambiguous. The germline V and J ends were trimmed by 2 bases and 4 bases, with 7 bases remaining between them. The germline gives CDR1 SGHTA, CDR2 FQGNSA. This CDR3 has 13 residues. The CDR3 loop reads CASSLTQPDTQYF. CDR3 DNA: TGTGCCAGCAGCTTAACACAGCCAGATACGCAGTATTTT. Variable domain in full (rest from reference TRBV7-2 and TRBJ2-3): GAGVSQSPSNKVTEKGKDVELRCDPISGHTALYWYRQSLGQGLEFLIYFQGNSAPDKSGLPSDRFSAERTGGSVSTLTIQRTQQEDSAVYLCASSLTQPDTQYFGPGTRLTVL.

The chain employs TRBV27 and TRBJ2-7; a possible D gene is TRBD1 (5 bases). Trimming removed 2 bases at V and 3 bases at J, with 14 bases between. The CDR3 consists of 15 residues. CDR1 is MNHEY and CDR2 is SMNVEV in the germline V gene (reference sequence). The CDR3 sequence is CASSLRFSDNYEQYF. CDR3 nucleotides: TGTGCCAGCAGTTTACGTTTTTCGGACAACTACGAGCAGTACTTC.

This chain links TRBV28 with TRBJ2-7; TRBD2 matches at 7 bases. The junction had 9 bases not matched to a gene; V was cut back by 5 bases and J by 2 bases. This CDR3 is built from 15 residues. In germline, CDR1 is MDHEN, CDR2 SYDVKM. The CDR3 coding sequence is TGTGCCAGCAGTCTCCAAACCGGGACTACCTACGAGCAGTACTTC. Translated: CASSLQTGTTYEQYF.

The chain recombines TRBV30 with TRBJ1-1; maybe TRBD1 (5 bases). The CDR3 has 13 amino acids. CDR1 is GTSNPN, CDR2 SVGIG, per germline (reference sequence). V was pared by 1 base and J by 3 bases, with 9 bases between. The CDR3 region is CAWSAAGYTEAFF. The CDR3 DNA reads as TGTGCCTGGAGTGCAGCAGGGTACACTGAAGCTTTCTTT.

The rearrangement uses TRBV18 and TRBJ2-3; a possible D gene is TRBD2 (6 bases). The V gene lost 1 base and the J gene lost 0 bases, with 14 bases spanning the gap. The CDR3 has 17 amino acids. Per the germline V gene, CDR1 is KGHSH and CDR2 is LQKENI. The CDR3 region has the DNA TGTGCCAGCTCACCACGCCCAATTAGCGGTAGCACAGATACGCAGTATTTT. Translation gives CASSPRPISGSTDTQYF.

This clone showed up just a few times. The rearrangement uses TRBV19 and TRBJ2-3; 12 bases line up with TRBD2. The CDR3 has 15 amino acids. Germline V gene data show CDR1 as LNHDA and CDR2 as SQIVND (reference sequence). The ends lost 3 bases at V and 5 bases at J; junction bases unmatched: 3. CDR3 nucleotide sequence: TGTGCCAGTAGTATGACTAGCGGGAGCCTAGATACGCAGTATTTT. The encoded protein is CASSMTSGSLDTQYF.

The CDR3 DNA is TGCGCCAGCAGCTGGGCCCCGTCAGGGGCGATATACGAGCAGTACTTC. Translated: CASSWAPSGAIYEQYF. The chain links TRBV5-1 to TRBJ2-7; D is possibly TRBD1 (6 bases). The CDR3 has 16 residues. V lost 3 bases to trimming and J lost 4 bases, with 20 bases between them. The V gene's germline CDR1 is SGHRS and CDR2 YFSETQ.

The count of this clone is one. The rearrangement links TRBV28 to TRBJ1-2, with a weak D call TRBD1 (5 bases). Germline V gene lookup returns CDR1 MDHEN and CDR2 SYDVKM. V was shortened by 3 bases and J by 8 bases, with 10 bases between the two germline ends. The CDR3 has 12 amino acids. The CDR3 here is CASSLWGSGYTF. The CDR3 nucleotides read TGTGCCAGCAGTTTGTGGGGGTCCGGCTACACCTTC.

J is TRBJ2-5 and V is TRBV30; 13 bases are a match to TRBD2. Germline CDR1 and CDR2: GTSNPN and SVGIG (reference sequence). The V segment lost 5 bases and the J segment 12 bases; nucleotides outside the gene matches: 12. The CDR3 is 14 residues long. In DNA form, the CDR3 reads TGTGCCTGGGGCTTTAGACTAGCGGGAGGCTCTAAGTACTTC. This translates into CAWGFRLAGGSKYF. Based on the CDR3 plus reference TRBV30 and TRBJ2-5, the full variable domain is SQTIHQWPATLVQPVGSPLSLECTVEGTSNPNLYWYRQAAGRGLQLLFYSVGIGQISSEVPQNLSASRPQDRQFILSSKKLLLSDSGFYLCAWGFRLAGGSKYFGPGTRLLVL.

This chain uses TRBV6-1 with TRBJ2-7; D remains ambiguous. The germline V gene encodes CDR1 MNHNS and CDR2 SASEGT. There are 18 residues in the CDR3. V dropped 0 bases and J dropped 0 bases, with 18 bases sitting between them. The CDR3 DNA is TGTGCCAGCAGTGAAGCCCCCGGTGGTGGGGTCCTCTCCTACGAGCAGTACTTC. This codes for CASSEAPGGGVLSYEQYF.

The CDR3 bases are TGTGCCAGCTCAGCCTCACTAGCGGACTACTACGAGCAGTACTTC. Protein sequence: CASSASLADYYEQYF. This chain uses TRBV18 with TRBJ2-7; 8 bases map to TRBD2. Per germline, CDR1 KGHSH and CDR2 LQKENI. The junction had 9 bases not matched to a gene; V was cut back by 5 bases and J by 3 bases. There are 15 residues in the CDR3.

This chain joins TRBV7-9 and TRBJ2-7; no clear D. The germline gives CDR1 SEHNR, CDR2 FQNEAQ (reference sequence). The CDR3 loop spans 15 amino acids. The V gene lost 1 base and the J gene lost 6 bases, with 16 bases spanning the gap. The CDR3 DNA sequence: TGTGCCAGCAGCTTAGGCGCAGGAAGAGTACCCGAGCAGTACTTC. Residues: CASSLGAGRVPEQYF.

This clone was found a few times. This CDR3 reads CASRGGRYYGYTF. The CDR3, as DNA: TGTGCCAGTAGAGGGGGCCGGTACTATGGCTACACCTTC. This chain connects TRBV19 to TRBJ1-2, with 7 positions matching TRBD1. The ends lost 6 bases at V and 3 bases at J; junction bases unmatched: 4. Germline CDR1 is LNHDA and CDR2 is SQIVND (reference sequence). The CDR3 is 13 residues long.

The chain combines TRBV28 with TRBJ1-5; 9 bases agree with TRBD1. The CDR3 totals 15 residues. The V gene's germline CDR1 is MDHEN and CDR2 SYDVKM. With V trimmed by 5 bases and J by 7 bases, 9 bases remained unmatched. The CDR3 loop is CASSAGQGYRQPQHF. In DNA, the CDR3 is TGTGCCAGCAGTGCTGGACAGGGGTATCGGCAGCCCCAGCATTTT.

The table lists this clone with a few counts. The V call is TRBV7-9, the J call TRBJ1-1; the D is unclear. CDR1 and CDR2 (germline): SEHNR, FQNEAQ (reference sequence). The length of the CDR3 is 12 residues. Trimming removed 5 bases from V and 7 bases from J, with 11 bases in between. The CDR3 sequence: CASSRDWGEAFF. The CDR3, as DNA: TGTGCCAGCAGCCGGGATTGGGGTGAAGCTTTCTTT.

This chain uses TRBV28 with TRBJ1-5; D might be TRBD1 (5 bases). The CDR3 spans 15 residues. Germline loops: CDR1 MDHEN, CDR2 SYDVKM. V lost 4 bases, J lost 6 bases, and 16 bases lay in between. CDR3 protein: CASSSRTRGTQPQHF. The CDR3, as DNA: TGTGCCAGCAGTTCTCGGACAAGGGGCACTCAGCCCCAGCATTTT.

This rearrangement joins TRBV4-2 to TRBJ1-1; 8 bases align to TRBD1. The CDR3 is 14 amino acids. V was pared by 3 bases and J by 8 bases, with 8 bases of the junction left unmatched. Germline CDR1 is LGHNA and CDR2 is YNFKEQ. The CDR3 DNA reads as TGTGCCAGCAGCCAGGGGGGACAGGAGGTAGAAGCTTTCTTT. The encoded protein is CASSQGGQEVEAFF.

V is TRBV7-2 and J is TRBJ2-5; 8 nucleotides match TRBD2. CDR1 and CDR2 (germline): SGHTA, FQGNSA. This CDR3 contains 15 residues. With V trimmed by 5 bases and J by 5 bases, 10 bases remained unmatched. CDR3 protein: CASSPTGTRDETQYF. CDR3 in DNA: TGTGCCAGCAGCCCAACCGGGACTAGGGACGAGACCCAGTACTTC.

The rearrangement links TRBV11-2 to TRBJ2-1, with D hard to call. Trimming removed 5 bases at V and 0 bases at J, with 5 bases between. CDR1 and CDR2 from the germline V gene are SGHAT and FQNNGV. This CDR3 comprises 13 residues. The CDR3 bases are TGTGCCAGCAGCCCCCCCTCCTACAATGAGCAGTTCTTC. Residues: CASSPPSYNEQFF.

The J gene is TRBJ1-2, the V gene TRBV28; D unresolved. The CDR3 spans 14 residues. The V and J ends lost 3 bases and 1 base respectively, with 9 bases between them. The germline V gene encodes CDR1 MDHEN and CDR2 SYDVKM. In DNA, the CDR3 is TGTGCCAGCAGTTTCGGCAGGCTTAACTATGGCTACACCTTC. It codes for CASSFGRLNYGYTF.

The genes are TRBV28 and TRBJ2-3; TRBD1 matches 12 bases. Germline V gene data show CDR1 as MDHEN and CDR2 as SYDVKM. Trimming took 3 bases from V and 5 from J; bases not matched to a gene: 6. This CDR3 has 16 residues. CDR3 sequence (DNA): TGTGCCAGCAGTTTTGGGGGGACAGGGGGCTTAGATACGCAGTATTTT. Translated: CASSFGGTGGLDTQYF.

The table lists this clone with a few counts. This chain joins TRBV6-1 and TRBJ1-5, with 8 bases lining up with TRBD1. The CDR3 covers 12 residues. The V gene end was trimmed by 10 bases and the J gene end by 7 bases; junction bases not matched to a gene: 6. Germline V gene sequence: CDR1 MNHNS, CDR2 SASEGT. The CDR3 protein is CAIRTGLQPQHF. CDR3 in DNA: TGTGCCATCCGGACAGGGCTACAGCCCCAGCATTTT.

The chain joins TRBV30 to TRBJ2-2; TRBD2 matches 8 bases. Germline-derived CDR1 and CDR2 are GTSNPN and SVGIG (reference sequence). The CDR3 is made up of 15 amino acids. The J segment lost 6 bases and the V segment lost 0 bases, leaving 6 bases of the junction unmatched. CDR3 in DNA: TGTGCCTGGAGTGTACGAGCGGGAGTGTCCGGGGAGCTGTTTTTT. This gives the protein CAWSVRAGVSGELFF.

The genes are TRBV5-1 and TRBJ2-5, with 10 bases that match TRBD2. The trim removed 1 base at V and 2 bases at J, leaving 5 bases unmatched. There are 16 residues in the CDR3. The germline V gene has CDR1 SGHRS and CDR2 YFSETQ. CDR3 sequence: CASSLLPSGGQETQYF. The CDR3 bases are TGCGCCAGCAGCTTGCTTCCTAGCGGGGGTCAAGAGACCCAGTACTTC.

The chain carries TRBV18 and TRBJ2-7; 7 positions match TRBD1. Germline lookup yields CDR1 KGHSH and CDR2 LQKENI. This CDR3 has 14 amino acids. V lost 2 bases and J lost 2; bases outside the gene matches: 3. The CDR3 region has the DNA TGTGCCAGCTCACCAGGACAGGTTCCCTACGAGCAGTACTTC. Translated, it gives CASSPGQVPYEQYF. The whole variable domain, filled in from reference TRBV18 and TRBJ2-7, reads NAGVMQNPRHLVRRRGQEARLRCSPMKGHSHVYWYRQLPEEGLKFMVYLQKENIIDESGMPKERFSAEFPKEGPSILRIQQVVRGDSAAYFCASSPGQVPYEQYFGPGTRLTVT.

The gene calls are TRBV28 and TRBJ2-3; D gene uncertain. Germline loops: CDR1 MDHEN, CDR2 SYDVKM. Trimming took 7 bases from V and 6 from J, leaving 8 bases between them. This CDR3 contains 11 residues. In DNA form, the CDR3 reads TGTGCCAGCACACAATTGGATACGCAGTATTTT. Translated, it gives CASTQLDTQYF.